This entry lists 11 T cell receptor beta chains sequenced from one sample in a study of graft-versus-host responses after intestinal transplantation. Their specific antigens are unknown. Data came from immunoSEQ multiplex PCR; TCRdb stores just in-frame clones and leaves some out. Among almost 85,000 clones, 90% to 95% were seen once, and the ten largest hold approximately 0.1%. Sequenced here: unstimulated CD4+ T cells sorted from spleen or lymph node cells, sampled before intestinal transplant. All receptors come from a human donor who received an intestinal transplant.

CDR3 DNA sequence: TGTGCCTGGGGCTCTGAGGCAGGGGGGCGCACAGATACGCAGTATTTT. Translated, it gives CAWGSEAGGRTDTQYF. This chain connects TRBV30 to TRBJ2-3; a possible D gene is TRBD1 (7 bases). Germline V CDR1 and CDR2: GTSNPN, SVGIG (reference sequence). The CDR3 is 16 residues long. V was trimmed by 5 bases and J by 1 base, leaving 19 bases between them.

The rearrangement links TRBV7-9 to TRBJ1-2, with 9 bases aligning to TRBD1. The CDR3 runs to 16 residues. V gave up 4 bases and J gave up 5 bases; unmatched junction bases: 11. Germline lookup yields CDR1 SEHNR and CDR2 FQNEAQ (reference sequence). The CDR3 coding sequence is TGTGCCAGCAGCTACAGACCGGGACAGGGACCGTATGGCTACACCTTC. Translated: CASSYRPGQGPYGYTF. The full variable domain, completed using reference TRBV7-9 and TRBJ1-2, is DTGVSQNPRHKITKRGQNVTFRCDPISEHNRLYWYRQTLGQGPEFLTYFQNEAQLEKSRLLSDRFSAERPKGSFSTLEIQRTEQGDSAMYLCASSYRPGQGPYGYTFGSGTRLTVV.

The chain is built from TRBV19 and TRBJ1-2; a possible D gene is TRBD1 (5 bases). With 3 bases removed from V and 8 bases from J, the gap between germline ends came to 13 bases. The CDR3 runs to 13 residues. Germline-derived CDR1 and CDR2 are LNHDA and SQIVND (reference sequence). The CDR3 reads CASSMGGGMGYTF. CDR3 in DNA: TGTGCCAGTAGTATGGGGGGGGGAATGGGCTACACCTTC.

This chain uses TRBV18 with TRBJ1-1; 7 positions agree with TRBD1. J was trimmed by 5 bases and V by 3 bases; bases with no gene match: 9. Germline assignment: CDR1 KGHSH and CDR2 LQKENI. The CDR3 covers 15 residues. CDR3 DNA sequence: TGTGCCAGCTCACCCTCGACAGGGAGGTTAACTGAAGCTTTCTTT. Its translation: CASSPSTGRLTEAFF. The variable domain in full, completed from reference TRBV18 and TRBJ1-1, reads NAGVMQNPRHLVRRRGQEARLRCSPMKGHSHVYWYRQLPEEGLKFMVYLQKENIIDESGMPKERFSAEFPKEGPSILRIQQVVRGDSAAYFCASSPSTGRLTEAFFGQGTRLTVV.

This clone was observed a single time. V and J are TRBV7-2 and TRBJ2-5; 8 bases are a match to TRBD1. Germline V CDR1 and CDR2: SGHTA, FQGNSA. This CDR3 has 15 residues. J gave up 5 bases and V 2 bases, and 7 bases lay outside the gene matches. The CDR3 region has the DNA TGTGCCAGCAGCTTATCAGGACAGGGAAGGGAGACCCAGTACTTC. Its translation is CASSLSGQGRETQYF. The full variable domain, rest sourced from reference TRBV7-2 and TRBJ2-5, is GAGVSQSPSNKVTEKGKDVELRCDPISGHTALYWYRQSLGQGLEFLIYFQGNSAPDKSGLPSDRFSAERTGGSVSTLTIQRTQQEDSAVYLCASSLSGQGRETQYFGPGTRLLVL.

J is TRBJ1-5 and V is TRBV6-5; no clear D. Germline CDR1 is MNHEY and CDR2 is SVGAGI. CDR3 length: 13 amino acids. With 0 bases removed from V and 10 bases from J, the gap between germline ends came to 10 bases. The CDR3 reads CASSYSSGVPQHF. The CDR3 region has the DNA TGTGCCAGCAGTTACTCGTCTGGAGTACCCCAGCATTTT.

This clone has a handful of counts. The rearrangement uses TRBV21-1 and TRBJ2-7; TRBD1, the table's D call, was not compared with the DNA. TRBV21-1 corresponds to a pseudogene. The CDR3 is 15 amino acids. The CDR3 spells CASSKVVTGTYEQYF. The CDR3, as DNA: TGTGCCAGCAGCAAAGTGGTGACAGGCACCTACGAGCAGTACTTC.

The rearrangement links TRBV7-9 to TRBJ2-5, with TRBD2 identical over 9 bases. Germline CDR1 is SEHNR and CDR2 is FQNEAQ (reference sequence). Trimming removed 3 bases from V and 0 bases from J; junction bases left unmatched: 8. The CDR3 contains 17 residues. Here the CDR3 DNA reads TGTGCCAGCAGCTTGGGGAGCGGGGGGAAGTACCAAGAGACCCAGTACTTC. Translation gives CASSLGSGGKYQETQYF. The full variable domain, rest sourced from reference TRBV7-9 and TRBJ2-5, is DTGVSQNPRHKITKRGQNVTFRCDPISEHNRLYWYRQTLGQGPEFLTYFQNEAQLEKSRLLSDRFSAERPKGSFSTLEIQRTEQGDSAMYLCASSLGSGGKYQETQYFGPGTRLLVL.

In this sample, this clone turned up a few times. The chain is built from TRBV10-3 and TRBJ2-7; possible D gene TRBD1, 6 bases. The V gene's germline CDR1 is ENHRY and CDR2 SYGVKD. Between the trimmed V and J ends, which lost 4 bases and 4 bases, there was a span of 17 bases. This CDR3 is built from 15 residues. The CDR3 region has the DNA TGTGCCATCAGTGCAGACCCAGGGGCCGAATACGAGCAGTACTTC. Residues: CAISADPGAEYEQYF.

The rearrangement uses TRBV13 and TRBJ2-2; no clear D gene. Deletions cut 5 bases from V and 4 bases from J, with 5 bases between. The germline V gene encodes CDR1 PRHDT and CDR2 FYEKMQ (reference sequence). This CDR3 is built from 12 residues. As DNA, the CDR3 is TGTGCCAGCAGCCAGGCCACCGGGGAGCTGTTTTTT. It translates to CASSQATGELFF.

This chain uses TRBV10-3 with TRBJ2-7; 12 nucleotides line up with TRBD1. CDR3 length: 15 amino acids. Per the germline V gene, CDR1 is ENHRY and CDR2 is SYGVKD. Losses at the gene ends were 1 base for V and 8 bases for J; bases not matched to a gene: 6. The CDR3 region has the DNA TGTGCCATCAGTGAGTGGGGACAGGGGGCCGTAAAGCAGTACTTC. Translation gives CAISEWGQGAVKQYF.